Each of the 10 T cell receptor beta chains below was sequenced from the same sample in a study of early T cells in non-severe SARS-CoV-2 infection. Each CDR3 protein is one row after TCRdb ran MiXCR on the 5' RACE reads. The sample has roughly 34,000 distinct CDR3 sequences; roughly 6% are singletons. Sample: whole blood. The receptors were gathered from an adult who was a healthcare worker with PCR-confirmed SARS-CoV-2 infection or an uninfected control (not recorded which).

This clonotype is medium-sized (0.01 to 0.1%) in the sample. J is TRBJ2-7 and V is TRBV28; 8 positions agree with TRBD1. This CDR3 contains 15 residues. Germline-derived CDR1 and CDR2 are MDHEN and SYDVKM. With V trimmed by 4 bases and J by 3 bases, 8 bases remained unmatched. The CDR3 coding sequence is TGTGCCAGCAGTTCACACCGACAGGGGAGCTACGAGCAGTACTTC. This encodes CASSSHRQGSYEQYF.

This clonotype was recorded many times. The gene calls are TRBV28 and TRBJ1-5, with 9 bases aligning to TRBD1. V shed 6 bases and J 5 bases; nucleotides not matched to a gene: 8. The germline V gene has CDR1 MDHEN and CDR2 SYDVKM. This CDR3 is built from 15 residues. The CDR3 spells CASSFRDRDHQPQHF. In nucleotides, the CDR3 is TGTGCCAGCAGCTTCCGGGACAGGGACCATCAGCCCCAGCATTTT. The variable domain in full, completed from reference TRBV28 and TRBJ1-5, reads DVKVTQSSRYLVKRTGEKVFLECVQDMDHENMFWYRQDPGLGLRLIYFSYDVKMKEKGDIPEGYSVSREKKERFSLILESASTNQTSMYLCASSFRDRDHQPQHFGDGTRLSIL.

The chain couples TRBV10-3 to TRBJ2-1; 9 nucleotides match TRBD1. Trimming took 10 bases from V and 14 from J; bases not matched to a gene: 9. Germline CDR1 and CDR2: ENHRY and SYGVKD. The CDR3 consists of 11 residues. CDR3 bases: TGTGCCACCCTGAACGGACAGGGGAAGTTCTTC. As protein: CATLNGQGKFF.

The chain couples TRBV28 to TRBJ1-6; D not certain. This CDR3 comprises 15 residues. The V gene lost 7 bases and the J gene lost 4 bases, with 14 bases spanning the gap. The germline gives CDR1 MDHEN, CDR2 SYDVKM. Written as DNA, the CDR3 is TGTGCCAGCACTCCCGGTGAAGCTTATAATTCACCCCTCCACTTT. This gives the protein CASTPGEAYNSPLHF.

This clonotype was recorded at least ten times. The chain carries TRBV7-3 and TRBJ2-1; 7 bases fit TRBD2. This CDR3 contains 14 residues. V lost 2 bases to trimming and J lost 3 bases; unmatched junction nucleotides: 1. CDR1 is SGHTA, CDR2 FQGTGA, per germline. The CDR3 DNA reads TGTGCCAGCAGCTTACTAGCGGACTACAATGAGCAGTTCTTC. Protein sequence: CASSLLADYNEQFF. The full variable domain, completed using reference TRBV7-3 and TRBJ2-1, is GAGVSQTPSNKVTEKGKYVELRCDPISGHTALYWYRQSLGQGPEFLIYFQGTGAADDSGLPNDRFFAVRPEGSVSTLKIQRTERGDSAVYLCASSLLADYNEQFFGPGTRLTVL.

This clonotype came up many times. V gene TRBV5-6 combines with J gene TRBJ1-5; D is unresolved. The CDR3 consists of 13 residues. Germline V gene data show CDR1 as SGHDT and CDR2 as YYEEEE. Trimming removed 3 bases from V and 7 bases from J, with 11 bases in between. CDR3 amino acids: CASSSGLRQPQHF. The DNA of the CDR3 is TGTGCCAGCAGCTCCGGGCTGCGACAGCCCCAGCATTTT.

This clonotype was counted at least ten times. The rearrangement joins TRBV29-1 to TRBJ2-1, with D tentatively TRBD1 (5 bases). The germline V and J ends were trimmed by 4 bases and 4 bases, with 14 bases remaining between them. The CDR3 spans 14 residues. Germline CDR1 and CDR2: SQVTM and ANQGSEA. As DNA, the CDR3 is TGCAGCGTTGCGGTTCTCGGACAATACAATGAGCAGTTCTTC. As protein: CSVAVLGQYNEQFF.

The chain uses TRBV12-3 or TRBV12-4 and TRBJ1-3; no definite D call. This CDR3 has 12 amino acids. Trimming took 5 bases from V and 6 from J, leaving 8 bases between them. CDR3 nucleotides: TGTGCCAGCAGTGCCCCTGAAAACACCATATATTTT. Its translation is CASSAPENTIYF.

This clonotype was observed at least ten times. The chain carries TRBV12-3 or TRBV12-4 and TRBJ1-2; no clear D. V lost 2 bases and J lost 4, with 5 bases in between. This CDR3 contains 12 residues. The CDR3 coding sequence is TGTGCCAGCAGTTTACTATCCTATGGCTACACCTTC. Its translation: CASSLLSYGYTF.

This clonotype was counted a few times. The genes are TRBV11-2 and TRBJ2-3; TRBD1 matches at 9 bases. CDR3 size: 16 residues. Germline V gene sequence: CDR1 SGHAT, CDR2 FQNNGV. V shed 5 bases and J 2 bases; nucleotides not matched to a gene: 8. The CDR3 reads CASSPLGQGFTDTQYF. The DNA for the CDR3 is TGTGCCAGCAGCCCGCTGGGACAGGGATTCACAGATACGCAGTATTTT.